The clone carrying this T cell receptor (beta chain) came up many times. Its cognate antigen is unknown. This entry comes from a study of neurological immune-mediated disorders. V was clipped by 10 bases and J by 5 bases, with 20 bases between them. Germline CDR1 reads MNHEY; CDR2 reads SVGAGI. This CDR3 has 14 amino acids. This sample's time point: longitudinal time-point 2. 5'RACE with 10-nucleotide random UMIs generated the cDNA. Every sequencing run produced over 160 million TCR-beta sequences that came from 15-18 subjects. TCRdb re-called the 5' RACE reads through MiXCR, storing one row per CDR3 protein. Of some 60,000 distinct CDR3 sequences detected, roughly 9.8% appear once; the ten largest clones hold around 13%. Study-level results: None of the CDR3 amino acid sequences of expanded clones recurred across subjects, suggesting private repertoires in all groups.

This clonotype originated in a man under 40 in good health. The material sequenced was PBMCs. This chain links TRBV6-5 with TRBJ1-1, with a possible D match to TRBD1 (5 bases). The CDR3 sequence: CATSKTRVETEAFF. The CDR3 DNA reads as TGTGCCACTTCGAAGACCAGGGTGGAAACTGAAGCTTTCTTT.